This T cell receptor beta chain was retrieved from a study of blood T cell repertoires in COVID-19. The wider study: T cells, B-cell-depleted T cells, or PBMCs provided the cDNA or gDNA that served as material.

Germline V gene lookup returns CDR1 LGHNA and CDR2 YNFKEQ. Between the trimmed V and J ends, which lost 3 bases and 7 bases, there was a span of 10 bases. CDR3 length equals 14 residues. A single count supports this clone. Residents of over 20 US areas, aged 18 to 89 years, made up the participants. Per the authors' pipeline: Using reference gene primer amplification, nucleated cell counts were estimated. The assay was immunoSEQ multiplex PCR, and TCRdb's table has in-frame clones only and misses some. The V and J calls and clone size were taken over from that table, and D and trimming were inferred from the DNA. The sample has about 170,000 clones; approximately 87% are singletons.

V is TRBV4-2 and J is TRBJ1-6, with a weak D call TRBD1 (5 bases). The sample taken for sequencing was PBMCs or T cells enriched from blood (not recorded which). This clonotype was sampled from a woman between 45 and 65 years old who had recovered from COVID-19. The CDR3 loop is CASSQNQGNSPLHF. CDR3 nucleotides: TGTGCCAGCAGCCAGAATCAGGGCAATTCACCCCTCCACTTT.